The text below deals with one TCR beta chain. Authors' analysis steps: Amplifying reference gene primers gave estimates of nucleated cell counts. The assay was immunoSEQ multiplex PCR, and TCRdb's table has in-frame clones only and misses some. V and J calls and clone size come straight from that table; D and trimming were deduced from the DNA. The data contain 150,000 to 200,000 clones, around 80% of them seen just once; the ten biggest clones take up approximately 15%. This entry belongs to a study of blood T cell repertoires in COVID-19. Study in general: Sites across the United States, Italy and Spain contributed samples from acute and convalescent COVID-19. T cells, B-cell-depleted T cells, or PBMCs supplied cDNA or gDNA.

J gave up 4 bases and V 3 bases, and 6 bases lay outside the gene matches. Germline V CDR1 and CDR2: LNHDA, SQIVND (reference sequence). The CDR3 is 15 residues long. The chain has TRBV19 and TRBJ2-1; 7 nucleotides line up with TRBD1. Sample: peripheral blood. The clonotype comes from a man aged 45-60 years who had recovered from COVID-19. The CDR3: CASSIWTGSYNEQFF. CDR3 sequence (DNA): TGTGCCAGTAGTATCTGGACAGGAAGTTACAATGAGCAGTTCTTC.